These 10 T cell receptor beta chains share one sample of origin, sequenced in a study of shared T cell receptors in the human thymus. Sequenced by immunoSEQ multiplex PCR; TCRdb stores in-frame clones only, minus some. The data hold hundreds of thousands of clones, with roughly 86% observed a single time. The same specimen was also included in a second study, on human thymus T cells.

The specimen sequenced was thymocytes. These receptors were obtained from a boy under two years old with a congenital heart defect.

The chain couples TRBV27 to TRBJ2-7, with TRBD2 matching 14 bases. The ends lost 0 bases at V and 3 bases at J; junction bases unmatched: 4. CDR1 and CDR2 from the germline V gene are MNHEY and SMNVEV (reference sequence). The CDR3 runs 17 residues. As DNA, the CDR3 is TGTGCCAGCAGTTTATCGGGACTAGCGGGGGAGTACTACGAGCAGTACTTC. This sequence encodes CASSLSGLAGEYYEQYF.

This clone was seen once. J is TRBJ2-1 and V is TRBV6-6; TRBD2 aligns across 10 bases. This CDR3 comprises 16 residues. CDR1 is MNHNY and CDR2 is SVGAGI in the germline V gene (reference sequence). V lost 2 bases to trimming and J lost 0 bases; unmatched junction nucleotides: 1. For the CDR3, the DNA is TGTGCCAGCAGTTACCCTAGCGGGAGCTCCTACAATGAGCAGTTCTTC. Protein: CASSYPSGSSYNEQFF.

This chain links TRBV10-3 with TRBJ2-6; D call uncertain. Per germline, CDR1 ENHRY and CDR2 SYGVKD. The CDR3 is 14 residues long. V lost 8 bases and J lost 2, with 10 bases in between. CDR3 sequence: CAIFSGAGANVLTF. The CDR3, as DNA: TGTGCCATCTTTTCAGGCGCTGGGGCCAACGTCCTGACTTTC.

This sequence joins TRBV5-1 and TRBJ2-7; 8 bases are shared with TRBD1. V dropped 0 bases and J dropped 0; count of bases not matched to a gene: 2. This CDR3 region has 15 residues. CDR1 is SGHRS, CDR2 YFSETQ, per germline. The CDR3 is CASSLVQGASYEQYF. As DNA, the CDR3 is TGCGCCAGCAGCTTGGTCCAGGGGGCCTCCTACGAGCAGTACTTC.

CDR3 bases: TGTGCCATCAGTGAAGCCCGCAGGGGCGCCGATAGCAATCAGCCCCAGCATTTT. Amino acid sequence: CAISEARRGADSNQPQHF. The chain links TRBV10-3 to TRBJ1-5; a possible D gene is TRBD1 (6 bases). V lost 3 bases and J lost 0, with 18 bases in between. The CDR3 length is 18 residues. Germline CDR1 reads ENHRY; CDR2 reads SYGVKD.

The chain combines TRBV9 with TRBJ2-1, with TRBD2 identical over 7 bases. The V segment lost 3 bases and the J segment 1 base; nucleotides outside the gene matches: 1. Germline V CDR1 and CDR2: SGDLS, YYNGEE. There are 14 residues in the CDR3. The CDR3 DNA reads TGTGCCAGCAGCGCCGGGGGGTCCTACAATGAGCAGTTCTTC. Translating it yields CASSAGGSYNEQFF.

The CDR3, as DNA: TGTGCCAGCAGCGTACTTAGTGGAGGGCCGCACAATGAGCAGTTCTTC. Protein sequence: CASSVLSGGPHNEQFF. This sequence joins TRBV9 and TRBJ2-1, with TRBD2 as a possible D gene (6 bases). V lost 1 base to trimming and J lost 5 bases, with 16 bases between them. CDR1 is SGDLS and CDR2 is YYNGEE in the germline V gene. This CDR3 contains 16 residues.

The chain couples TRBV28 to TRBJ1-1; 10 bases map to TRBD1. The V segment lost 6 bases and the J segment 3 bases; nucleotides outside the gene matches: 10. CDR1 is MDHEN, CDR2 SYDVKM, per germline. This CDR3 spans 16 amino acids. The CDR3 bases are TGTGCCAGCAGATACCGGGACAGGGGATCGGACACTGAAGCTTTCTTT. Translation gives CASRYRDRGSDTEAFF. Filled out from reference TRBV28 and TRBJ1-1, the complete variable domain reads DVKVTQSSRYLVKRTGEKVFLECVQDMDHENMFWYRQDPGLGLRLIYFSYDVKMKEKGDIPEGYSVSREKKERFSLILESASTNQTSMYLCASRYRDRGSDTEAFFGQGTRLTVV.

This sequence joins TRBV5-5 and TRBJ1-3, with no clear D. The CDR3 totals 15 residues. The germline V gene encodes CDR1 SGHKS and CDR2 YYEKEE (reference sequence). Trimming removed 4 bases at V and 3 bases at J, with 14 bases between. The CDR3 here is CASSMSRVGGNTIYF. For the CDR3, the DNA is TGTGCCAGCAGCATGTCGAGGGTGGGTGGAAACACCATATATTTT.

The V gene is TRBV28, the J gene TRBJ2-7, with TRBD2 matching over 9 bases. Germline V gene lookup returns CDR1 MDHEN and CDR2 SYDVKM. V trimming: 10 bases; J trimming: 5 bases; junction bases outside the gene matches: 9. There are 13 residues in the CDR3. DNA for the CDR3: TGTGCCACCTTAGCGGGAGTCGCCCACGAGCAGTACTTC. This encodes CATLAGVAHEQYF.